This T cell receptor (beta chain) was recorded in a study of blood T cell repertoires in COVID-19. V dropped 0 bases and J dropped 5; count of bases not matched to a gene: 5. The germline gives CDR1 SGHNT, CDR2 YYREEE (reference sequence). The CDR3 loop spans 15 amino acids. This table comes from immunoSEQ multiplex PCR, and its TCRdb copy is limited to in-frame clones, with some not included. Here the sample spans approximately 200,000 clones, approximately 80% being singletons. The clonotype originates from a woman between 40 and 50 years old with acute COVID-19. The J gene is TRBJ2-3, the V gene TRBV5-4, with 8 bases identical to TRBD1. Sequenced sample: PBMCs or T cells enriched from blood (not recorded which). The CDR3 DNA follows: TGTGCCAGCAGCTTGGGGAACAGGGGGAAAGATACGCAGTATTTT. Amino acids: CASSLGNRGKDTQYF.